The 29 T cell receptor beta chains listed next were all sequenced from one sample in a study of cytomegalovirus exposure and HLA in healthy donors. The PCR made use of 60 Vbeta and 13 Jbeta primers. The protocol was immunoSEQ multiplex PCR, while the TCRdb copy is restricted to in-frame clones and leaves out a portion. Counted here are 75,000 to 100,000 clones, more than 65% occurring once; the ten biggest clones make up approximately 8.2%. The sample comprised PBMCs. Every receptor here comes from a man aged 55-75 years in good health and CMV-seronegative.

V usage is TRBV11-2 and J usage is TRBJ1-4; 10 bases are a match to TRBD1. The CDR3 contains 16 residues. Germline values: CDR1 SGHAT, CDR2 FQNNGV. The trim removed 5 bases at V and 7 bases at J, leaving 10 bases unmatched. DNA for the CDR3: TGTGCCAGCAGCCTACCGCCGGGACAGGGGTCTGAAAAACTGTTTTTT. Protein product: CASSLPPGQGSEKLFF.

This clone was found once. The V and J genes are TRBV7-2 and TRBJ1-6, with D tentatively TRBD1 (5 bases). Trimming pared 7 bases from V and 10 bases from J, leaving 14 bases between. CDR1 is SGHTA, CDR2 FQGNSA, per germline. This CDR3 has 13 amino acids. CDR3 bases: TGTGCCAGCACACGGCCGGGGGAATCACCCCTCCACTTT. It codes for CASTRPGESPLHF.

The J gene is TRBJ2-1, the V gene TRBV19; 10 bases are a match to TRBD2. Losses at the gene ends were 2 bases for V and 0 bases for J; bases not matched to a gene: 4. The CDR3 has 17 amino acids. The germline V gene has CDR1 LNHDA and CDR2 SQIVND (reference sequence). CDR3 DNA: TGTGCCAGTAGTATAAGGACTAGCGGCCGCTCCTACAATGAGCAGTTCTTC. Protein: CASSIRTSGRSYNEQFF.

The chain is built from TRBV7-2 and TRBJ1-1; possible D gene TRBD1, 6 bases. Germline V CDR1 and CDR2: SGHTA, FQGNSA. The V gene lost 5 bases and the J gene lost 3 bases, with 13 bases spanning the gap. This CDR3 region has 14 residues. CDR3 loop: CASSARGADTEAFF. The CDR3 DNA reads TGTGCCAGCAGCGCGCGGGGGGCGGACACTGAAGCTTTCTTT.

This clone was seen only once. Other DNA sequences in the sample encode the same CDR3. The chain uses TRBV7-9 and TRBJ1-1; 8 bases are shared with TRBD1. The V gene end was trimmed by 5 bases and the J gene end by 3 bases; junction bases not matched to a gene: 2. The CDR3 consists of 13 residues. Germline lookup yields CDR1 SEHNR and CDR2 FQNEAQ (reference sequence). CDR3 in amino acids: CASSADRDTEAFF. CDR3 bases: TGTGCCAGCAGCGCGGACAGGGACACTGAAGCTTTCTTT.

This chain connects TRBV5-1 to TRBJ2-1; D is unresolved. The CDR3 loop spans 15 amino acids. CDR1 is SGHRS and CDR2 is YFSETQ in the germline V gene. The V gene lost 4 bases and the J gene lost 0 bases, with 11 bases spanning the gap. CDR3 protein: CASSESLSSYNEQFF. The DNA of the CDR3 is TGCGCCAGCAGCGAGAGTCTTAGCTCCTACAATGAGCAGTTCTTC.

The gene calls are TRBV19 and TRBJ1-5, with TRBD1 identical over 9 bases. V shed 5 bases, J shed 2 bases, and the junction held 4 bases outside the gene matches. This CDR3 spans 15 amino acids. Germline V lookup: CDR1 LNHDA, CDR2 SQIVND (reference sequence). The CDR3 DNA reads as TGTGCCAGTAGTTCGGACAGGGGTCGCAATCAGCCCCAGCATTTT. The encoded protein is CASSSDRGRNQPQHF. The full variable domain, in which reference TRBV19 and TRBJ1-5 provide the parts outside the CDR3, is DGGITQSPKYLFRKEGQNVTLSCEQNLNHDAMYWYRQDPGQGLRLIYYSQIVNDFQKGDIAEGYSVSREKKESFPLTVTSAQKNPTAFYLCASSSDRGRNQPQHFGDGTRLSIL.

The chain's CDR3 is CASSWTSGGAHEQFF. The CDR3 DNA follows: TGCGCCAGCAGCTGGACTAGCGGGGGGGCACATGAGCAGTTCTTC. The chain links TRBV5-1 to TRBJ2-1, with 15 positions matching TRBD2. The V gene end was trimmed by 3 bases and the J gene end by 8 bases; junction bases not matched to a gene: 3. This CDR3 contains 15 residues. Per germline, CDR1 SGHRS and CDR2 YFSETQ.

The CDR3 spells CASSPPGGAGGETQYF. The CDR3 DNA is TGTGCCAGCAGCCCTCCGGGGGGCGCGGGTGGAGAGACCCAGTACTTC. This chain connects TRBV5-4 to TRBJ2-5; perhaps TRBD2 as D (7 bases). With 4 bases removed from V and 4 bases from J, the gap between germline ends came to 20 bases. This CDR3 spans 16 amino acids. Germline CDR1 and CDR2: SGHNT and YYREEE (reference sequence).

V is TRBV29-1 and J is TRBJ2-2; 7 bases align to TRBD2. CDR3 length: 16 amino acids. The ends lost 6 bases at V and 5 bases at J; junction bases unmatched: 15. CDR1 is SQVTM, CDR2 ANQGSEA, per germline. The CDR3 nucleotides are TGCAGCGTATCGACCGGACTAGTGTCTGTAACCGGGGAGCTGTTTTTT. It codes for CSVSTGLVSVTGELFF.

The chain carries TRBV6-1 and TRBJ2-5; 9 bases agree with TRBD2. This CDR3 comprises 14 residues. Germline V gene sequence: CDR1 MNHNS, CDR2 SASEGT. After removal of 7 bases from V and 4 bases from J, the junction contained 7 bases not matched to a gene. The CDR3 loop is CASTKGTSRETQYF. CDR3 bases: TGTGCCAGCACAAAAGGGACTAGCAGAGAGACCCAGTACTTC.

This clone came up a few times. The genes are TRBV6-6 and TRBJ1-2; tentative D call: TRBD1 (5 bases). The CDR3 consists of 13 residues. Germline CDR1 and CDR2: MNHNY and SVGAGI (reference sequence). V was trimmed by 6 bases and J by 2 bases, leaving 10 bases between them. The CDR3 DNA sequence: TGTGCCAGCAGCTCGGACACCAACTATGGCTACACCTTC. The encoded protein is CASSSDTNYGYTF.

The chain couples TRBV9 to TRBJ2-1; 9 positions match TRBD2. With 4 bases clipped from V and 3 bases from J, the junction kept 8 bases outside the gene matches. Per germline, CDR1 SGDLS and CDR2 YYNGEE. The CDR3 covers 16 residues. The chain's CDR3 is CASSPGAGGFYNEQFF. In nucleotides, the CDR3 is TGTGCCAGCAGCCCAGGGGCGGGGGGGTTCTACAATGAGCAGTTCTTC.

This chain links TRBV5-1 with TRBJ2-2; TRBD2 matches 9 bases. J gave up 0 bases and V 0 bases, and 3 bases lay outside the gene matches. CDR1 and CDR2 from the germline V gene are SGHRS and YFSETQ. The CDR3 is 17 amino acids. CDR3 nucleotide sequence: TGCGCCAGCAGCTTGGGGACTAGCGCCCCGAACACCGGGGAGCTGTTTTTT. Translation: CASSLGTSAPNTGELFF.

This clone was observed a handful of times. This chain joins TRBV2 and TRBJ1-5; D gene unclear. Between the trimmed V and J ends, which lost 4 bases and 4 bases, there was a span of 5 bases. CDR1 SNHLY and CDR2 FYNNEI come from the germline V gene. The CDR3 runs to 12 residues. The CDR3 DNA is TGTGCCAGCAGTGCCATGAATCAGCCCCAGCATTTT. It is translated as CASSAMNQPQHF.

The chain couples TRBV21-1 to TRBJ2-5; TRBD1 is taken as the D call from the table, unchecked against the DNA. TRBV21-1 is an annotated pseudogene. This CDR3 is 14 amino acids long. The CDR3 DNA is TGTGCCAGCAGCAAAGCTGGGACAGTAAATACCCAGTACTTC. Translation: CASSKAGTVNTQYF.

V is TRBV19 and J is TRBJ2-1; 10 bases agree with TRBD2. The J segment lost 4 bases and the V segment lost 4 bases, leaving 10 bases of the junction unmatched. The germline CDR1 and CDR2 sequences are LNHDA and SQIVND (reference sequence). This CDR3 spans 17 amino acids. CDR3 residues: CASSTGNGLADYNEQFF. CDR3 coding DNA: TGTGCCAGTAGTACTGGTAACGGACTAGCGGATTACAATGAGCAGTTCTTC.

The genes are TRBV5-1 and TRBJ2-1, with 15 bases fitting TRBD2. With V trimmed by 1 base and J by 6 bases, 14 bases remained unmatched. Germline V gives CDR1 SGHRS, CDR2 YFSETQ. CDR3 size: 20 residues. The CDR3 sequence: CASSLPPPGLAGGSSNEQFF. The CDR3 nucleotides read TGCGCCAGCAGCTTGCCCCCCCCGGGACTAGCGGGAGGTTCCAGCAATGAGCAGTTCTTC.

This chain uses TRBV9 with TRBJ2-7, with 10 nucleotides matching TRBD1. This CDR3 is 16 amino acids long. Germline loops: CDR1 SGDLS, CDR2 YYNGEE. J was trimmed by 2 bases and V by 1 base; bases with no gene match: 6. The CDR3 protein is CASSVRGDRGPYEQYF. DNA of the CDR3: TGTGCCAGCAGCGTAAGAGGGGACAGGGGCCCCTACGAGCAGTACTTC.

There are a few counts of this clone. This chain uses TRBV5-6 with TRBJ2-3; D perhaps matches TRBD2 (5 bases). The CDR3 is 15 residues long. With 3 bases removed from V and 2 bases from J, the gap between germline ends came to 13 bases. Germline V CDR1 and CDR2: SGHDT, YYEEEE. CDR3 in amino acids: CASSSSTRSTDTQYF. The CDR3 DNA sequence: TGTGCCAGCAGCTCCTCTACTAGATCCACAGATACGCAGTATTTT.

The chain recombines TRBV7-9 with TRBJ2-7; tentative D call: TRBD1 (6 bases). Germline CDR1 reads SEHNR; CDR2 reads FQNEAQ (reference sequence). This CDR3 has 14 residues. Trimming stripped 5 bases from V and 0 bases from J, with 11 bases between. The CDR3 DNA follows: TGTGCCAGCAGCCCCAGGACAGCCTCCTACGAGCAGTACTTC. Amino acids: CASSPRTASYEQYF. Variable domain in full (rest from reference TRBV7-9 and TRBJ2-7): DTGVSQNPRHKITKRGQNVTFRCDPISEHNRLYWYRQTLGQGPEFLTYFQNEAQLEKSRLLSDRFSAERPKGSFSTLEIQRTEQGDSAMYLCASSPRTASYEQYFGPGTRLTVT.

This clone has a single count. The CDR3 DNA sequence: TGTGCCAGCAGCCCCGTGGGGGGCTCTGGAAACACCATATATTTT. It codes for CASSPVGGSGNTIYF. The V call is TRBV6-5, the J call TRBJ1-3, with a possible D match to TRBD1 (5 bases). Germline V CDR1 and CDR2: MNHEY, SVGAGI. The V and J ends lost 6 bases and 0 bases respectively, with 12 bases between them. The CDR3 length is 15 residues.

V and J are TRBV25-1 and TRBJ2-3, with 8 bases aligning to TRBD2. The CDR3 is 13 amino acids. Germline V gene data show CDR1 as MGHDK and CDR2 as SYGVNS. V trimming: 9 bases; J trimming: 3 bases; junction bases outside the gene matches: 5. CDR3 nucleotides: TGTGCCAGTCAGCGGGAGATGACAGATACGCAGTATTTT. This encodes CASQREMTDTQYF.

This clone showed up just a few times. The chain recombines TRBV5-6 with TRBJ2-5, with TRBD2 identical over 8 bases. The J call is doubtful: the DNA matches TRBJ2-7 better. The CDR3 sequence is 13 residues long. CDR1 is SGHDT and CDR2 is YYEEEE in the germline V gene. CDR3: CASSSGGGYEQYF. CDR3 coding DNA: TGTGCCAGCAGCTCGGGGGGGGGCTACGAGCAGTACTTC.

This clone was detected only once. The chain joins TRBV7-2 to TRBJ2-2; the D gene is possibly TRBD2 (7 bases). The germline V and J ends were trimmed by 5 bases and 6 bases, with 22 bases remaining between them. The CDR3 sequence is 17 residues long. CDR1 and CDR2 from the germline V gene are SGHTA and FQGNSA. The CDR3 coding sequence is TGTGCCAGCAGCACCCAAGGGGGAGGGTTTTTCTCCGGGGAGCTGTTTTTT. It yields the protein CASSTQGGGFFSGELFF. Drawing the rest from reference TRBV7-2 and TRBJ2-2, the complete variable domain is GAGVSQSPSNKVTEKGKDVELRCDPISGHTALYWYRQSLGQGLEFLIYFQGNSAPDKSGLPSDRFSAERTGGSVSTLTIQRTQQEDSAVYLCASSTQGGGFFSGELFFGEGSRLTVL.

The chain has TRBV15 and TRBJ2-3, with 8 bases that match TRBD2. CDR1 and CDR2 from the germline V gene are LNHNV and YYDKDF (reference sequence). The trim removed 3 bases at V and 1 base at J, leaving 6 bases unmatched. CDR3 size: 16 residues. CDR3 in DNA: TGTGCCACCAGCAGGGATATAGCGGGACGCACAGATACGCAGTATTTT. Translation gives CATSRDIAGRTDTQYF.

The rearrangement links TRBV11-3 to TRBJ2-2; D is unclear. This CDR3 comprises 15 residues. Per germline, CDR1 SGHNT and CDR2 YENEEA. V was clipped by 5 bases and J by 5 bases, with 15 bases between them. The CDR3 region is CASSHGGEVTGELFF. CDR3 coding DNA: TGTGCCAGCAGCCACGGCGGAGAAGTTACCGGGGAGCTGTTTTTT. The variable domain in full, completed from reference TRBV11-3 and TRBJ2-2, reads EAGVVQSPRYKIIEKKQPVAFWCNPISGHNTLYWYLQNLGQGPELLIRYENEEAVDDSQLPKDRFSAERLKGVDSTLKIQPAELGDSAVYLCASSHGGEVTGELFFGEGSRLTVL.

The rearrangement uses TRBV5-4 and TRBJ1-1; a weak D match, TRBD1 (6 bases). Trimming shortened V by 5 bases and J by 1 base, and 12 bases separated the two germline ends. CDR3 length: 14 residues. CDR1 is SGHNT and CDR2 is YYREEE in the germline V gene (reference sequence). The DNA for the CDR3 is TGTGCCAGCAGTTTCACGACAGGGAACACTGAAGCTTTCTTT. This gives the protein CASSFTTGNTEAFF.

V is TRBV10-1 and J is TRBJ2-3, with unresolved D. Trimming cost V 6 bases and J 0 bases, with 10 bases left between them. Germline V gene sequence: CDR1 WNHNN, CDR2 SYGVQD (reference sequence). The CDR3 length is 14 residues. As DNA, the CDR3 is TGCGCCAGCAGCTCTGCGGCTAGCACAGATACGCAGTATTTT. Translation: CASSSAASTDTQYF.